This T cell receptor (beta chain) derives from a study of OX40 agonist ivuxolimab in advanced cancers. V shed 4 bases and J shed 2 bases, with 5 bases lying between them. Germline values: CDR1 MGHRA, CDR2 YSYEKL. This CDR3 region has 12 residues. Some clones are missing from TCRdb's copy, which holds only in-frame ones; the method was immunoSEQ multiplex PCR. The sample records about 25,000 clones, 80% to 90% being singletons. The clonotype comes from an adult with an advanced solid tumor such as melanoma, head and neck, liver or kidney cancer. Source: CD4+ or CD8+ T cells sorted from blood, taken in a trial of the OX40 agonist ivuxolimab. V and J are TRBV4-1 and TRBJ2-5; the D is unclear. Here the CDR3 DNA reads TGCGCCAGCAGCCCTGAGCAAGAGACCCAGTACTTC. Residues: CASSPEQETQYF.